This note documents a single T cell receptor beta chain sequence. This clonotype has only a few counts. This clone's antigen is unknown. No per-base quality is available; no much larger clone lies one base away. The data are from a study of T cells in Graves' hyperthyroidism and ophthalmopathy (dated by TCRdb to the late 2010s). The study in broad terms: A discovery cohort of about 100 patients, about 40 with Graves' ophthalmopathy and about 58 with stable Graves' hyperthyroidism, was used to find distinguishing TCR V-J signatures. In about 6 Graves' hyperthyroidism patients, the study also compared T-cell repertoires from thyroid tissue with T-cell repertoires from blood. Prospective prediction of ophthalmopathy was tested in an independent validation cohort of fewer than 20 hyperthyroidism patients and 17 patients who later progressed to ophthalmopathy. The paper reports TCR Vbeta CDR3 sequencing of 140 or so peripheral blood samples: some 41 ophthalmopathy, fewer than 85 hyperthyroidism and around 17 progressor patients. After blood sampling, hyperthyroidism patients were treated with methimazole at a starting dose of 30 mg daily, and ophthalmopathy patients were treated with high-dose intravenous methylprednisolone. The 95 to 100 discovery patients were divided at random into training and test sets in a 7:3 ratio.

The junction carries 12 bases between V and J, which are trimmed by 8 bases and 1 base respectively. Reading the germline V gene gives CDR1 SQVTM and CDR2 ANQGSEA. The CDR3 spans 13 residues, from the cysteine through the phenylalanine. CDR3 DNA is the only sequence kept; it has 39 bases, read in frame from the first base. Graves' hyperthyroidism was defined as stable when no progression to ophthalmopathy occurred over 18 months of follow-up. Hyperthyroidism patients were newly diagnosed, had a disease duration of under 2 months, and were aged 18 to 65 years. Any patient with an uncontrolled infection, another autoimmune disease, pregnancy or lactation was excluded. Diagnoses relied on clinical symptoms, serum thyroxine and TRAb, thyroid ultrasound and orbital computed tomography. Total RNA was extracted with Trizol reagent, and quality was checked on an Agilent 2100 Bioanalyzer. The TCR beta CDR3 regions were amplified from RNA transcripts. For the first round of RT-PCR on the TCR CDR3, the HTBI primer set was used together with the Qiagen OneStep RT-PCR kit. Libraries were constructed in a second round of multiplex PCR, after which size selection and purification were carried out. Sequencing of the libraries was done on an Illumina HiSeq2000 using paired-end 100 bp reads. On the authors' methods: SOAPnuke was used to process the raw data, removing reads that contained adapters or uncalled bases, had a mean Phred below 15, or lacked an exact match to the constant primer or identifier. COPE v1.2.5 was used to merge the high-quality paired reads, and each unique nucleotide sequence was defined as a clonotype. MiTCR v1.1 was used to align clonotypes to the IMGT TRBV, TRBD and TRBJ reference segments. The analysis was restricted to V-J combinations with a frequency above 0.0001, which together covered 99% to 99.2% of the repertoires. The TCS score was defined as the ratio of F50 (clonal expansion) to E x V (chaos), calculated using BLOSUM62-based TCRdist between CDR3 peptides within each V-J. Welch's t-statistics and random forest reduced approximately 520 V-J features to about 12, which were used in a naive Bayes classifier (R e1071). Through fastp at Q25 and MiXCR, TCRdb rebuilt clones from the public reads, retaining in-frame beta chains. Every CDR3 protein is listed once, alongside the most common genes and DNA of its rows. The V and J calls here are based on TCRdb, not the publication. The table for this sample lists hundreds of thousands of distinct CDR3 sequences; around 42% of them were counted only once. The top ten clonotypes cover nearly 8.5% of the sample.

Broader findings and caveats from the paper: In validation, the model predicted progression to ophthalmopathy a median of about 6.8 months before onset, with about 64% sensitivity and roughly 72% specificity. A model built on a 13 V-J signature distinguished ophthalmopathy from stable hyperthyroidism, reaching around 87% sensitivity and about 81% specificity in cross-validation and 80%/75% in testing. Most expanded thyroid clonotypes (frequency above 0.001) were also detected in blood, suggesting blood repertoires may reflect thyroid immune responses. Sample size was not statistically predetermined, and blinding of investigators to group allocation was not performed.

The sequence derives from a young woman with Graves' hyperthyroidism. Donor details come from another sample of the same person, matched by shared clones. This sequence uses TRBV29-1 and TRBJ1-5, with TRBD1 tentatively as D gene (5 bases match). The sample comprised peripheral blood or thyroid tissue (not recorded which). The DNA sequence follows: TGCAGCTCCAGGGATTGGAGCAATCAGCCCCAGCATTTT. Its product reads: CSSRDWSNQPQHF.